The clone carrying this T cell receptor (beta chain) came up a few times. Antigen unknown. V dropped 8 bases and J dropped 3; count of bases not matched to a gene: 8. The CDR3 has 14 amino acids. A single record per CDR3 protein comes from TCRdb applying MiXCR to the 5' RACE reads. The data contain hundreds of thousands of distinct CDR3 sequences, roughly 25% of them singletons. The entry originates in a study of T-cell memory formation after mild COVID-19. Study findings and constraints: In second-wave clones peaking day 37, SARS-CoV-2 specificity remained unconfirmed.

The rearrangement joins TRBV12-3 or TRBV12-4 to TRBJ1-1; 8 nucleotides agree with TRBD1. This receptor was identified in an adult woman who had mild COVID-19 (a few samples of this study predate the infection). Cell type and time point are not known. The sequencing input was PBMCs or a T cell subset sorted from them (not recorded which). CDR3 sequence reads: CASAATGAHTEAFF. The CDR3 bases are TGTGCCAGCGCAGCGACAGGGGCCCACACTGAAGCTTTCTTT.